This T cell receptor (beta chain) was captured in a study of shared clonotypes between healthy human individuals. The study, taken as a whole, reports: Estimated richness was generally greater in naive than memory subsets.

In the case of this clone: No antigen is known for it.

Sorted-subset replicate PCRs used 150 to 250 ng of genomic DNA. This amount corresponded to about 30,000 T cell genomes. Original processing methods: ImmunoSEQ sequences covered only the junction and lacked quality scores; filtering therefore differed. The repertoire was sequenced with immunoSEQ multiplex PCR; TCRdb's copy has only in-frame clones and lacks some. The DNA was the basis for D and trimming; V, J and clone size are from that table. The sample has 2 million to 2.5 million clones; approximately 96% are singletons. CDR3 length equals 12 residues. Per the germline V gene, CDR1 is ENHRY and CDR2 is SYGVKD. Trimming left V 4 bases short and J 7 bases short, with 8 bases between.

The J gene is TRBJ2-1, the V gene TRBV10-3; D unclear. Material: naive CD4+ T cells sorted from blood. As to subset: CD45RA+ positively selected. The sequence derives from a man younger than 35 in good health. CDR3 in amino acids: CAISGQDNEQFF. Written as DNA, the CDR3 is TGTGCCATCAGTGGCCAGGATAATGAGCAGTTCTTC.